This T cell receptor beta chain was sequenced in a study of control samples from healthy donors and cancer patients. The protocol was immunoSEQ multiplex PCR, while the TCRdb copy is restricted to in-frame clones and leaves out a portion. The sample has roughly 130,000 clones; more than 70% are singletons. With V trimmed by 4 bases and J by 0 bases, 10 bases remained unmatched. This CDR3 region has 18 residues. Germline CDR1 is LGHDT and CDR2 is YNNKEL (reference sequence). This sequence originates from a man aged 50 or older in good health. The sequenced sample was blood. The rearrangement joins TRBV3-1 (or the pseudogene TRBV3-2) to TRBJ2-2; 8 bases align to TRBD2. CDR3 DNA: TGTGCCAGCAGCCCCTTAGGTAGCGGGGTCGCGAACACCGGGGAGCTGTTTTTT. Its translation: CASSPLGSGVANTGELFF.